This T cell receptor (beta chain) was captured in a study of cytomegalovirus exposure and HLA in healthy donors. Study information: Most donors, around 81% of around 400 genotyped, fell in the Caucasian-associated ancestry cluster. Regarding the study as a whole: Several top significant clusters appeared, in a later analysis, to be linked to common viral pathogens. As a later analysis showed, a missense DCLRE1C variant was linked to trimming of TCR beta V- and J-genes.

To note about this clone: The antigen is undetermined.

The ends lost 1 base at V and 5 bases at J; junction bases unmatched: 6. Germline values: CDR1 SGHVS, CDR2 FQNEAQ. CDR3 length: 15 amino acids. The PCR employed 60 Vbeta primers together with 13 Jbeta primers. The protocol was immunoSEQ multiplex PCR, while the TCRdb copy is restricted to in-frame clones and leaves out a portion. Among some 130,000 clones, around three quarters were seen once, and the ten largest hold 2.5% to 3%. The gene calls are TRBV7-8 and TRBJ2-3; 7 nucleotides align to TRBD2. The TCR comes from a man aged 25 to 40 in good health and CMV-seronegative. The sequencing input was PBMCs. The CDR3 loop is CASSLGGRGQDTQYF. CDR3 in DNA: TGTGCCAGCAGCTTAGGGGGGAGGGGCCAAGATACGCAGTATTTT. Using reference TRBV7-8 and TRBJ2-3 for the parts outside the CDR3, the full variable domain is GAGVSQSPRYKVAKRGQDVALRCDPISGHVSLFWYQQALGQGPEFLTYFQNEAQLDKSGLPSDRFFAERPEGSVSTLKIQRTQQEDSAVYLCASSLGGRGQDTQYFGPGTRLTVL.